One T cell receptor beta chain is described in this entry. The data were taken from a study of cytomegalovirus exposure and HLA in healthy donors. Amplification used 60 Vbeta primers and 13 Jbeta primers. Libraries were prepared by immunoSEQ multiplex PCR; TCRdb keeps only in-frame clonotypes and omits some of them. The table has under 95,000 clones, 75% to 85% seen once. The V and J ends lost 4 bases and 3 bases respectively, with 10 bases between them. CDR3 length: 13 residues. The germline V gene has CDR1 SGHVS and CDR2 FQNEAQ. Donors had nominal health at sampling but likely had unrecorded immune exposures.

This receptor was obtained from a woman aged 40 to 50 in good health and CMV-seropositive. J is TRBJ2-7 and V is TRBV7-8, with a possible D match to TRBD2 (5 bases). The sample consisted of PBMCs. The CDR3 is CASSYRRDYEQYF. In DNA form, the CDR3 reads TGTGCCAGCAGCTATCGCCGGGACTACGAGCAGTACTTC. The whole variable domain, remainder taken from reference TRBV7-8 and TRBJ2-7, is GAGVSQSPRYKVAKRGQDVALRCDPISGHVSLFWYQQALGQGPEFLTYFQNEAQLDKSGLPSDRFFAERPEGSVSTLKIQRTQQEDSAVYLCASSYRRDYEQYFGPGTRLTVT.